These 27 T cell receptor beta chains came from one sample sequenced in a study of post-analysis software for immune sequencing data. Presence of unique molecular identifiers characterized the TCR beta cDNA libraries. A single record per CDR3 protein comes from TCRdb applying MiXCR to the PCR reads. The table shows about 460,000 distinct CDR3 sequences, with approximately 46% occurring only once. The study, taken as a whole, reports: The study found TRBV5-6, TRBV5-1 and TRBV20-1 among four to six TRBV segments more frequent in patients than controls.

These TCRs are of unknown antigen specificity. Sequencing was done on a sample of blood. These receptors came from a girl aged 5 to 17 with multiple sclerosis.

The V gene is TRBV28, the J gene TRBJ1-5, with TRBD1 matching over 9 bases. The trim removed 5 bases at V and 7 bases at J, leaving 6 bases unmatched. In germline, CDR1 is MDHEN, CDR2 SYDVKM. CDR3 length equals 14 residues. For the CDR3, the DNA is TGTGCCAGCAGTCCCCGGACAGGGGTACAGCCCCAGCATTTT. It yields the protein CASSPRTGVQPQHF.

The chain employs TRBV4-2 and TRBJ2-4, with D perhaps TRBD1 or TRBD2 (6 bases each). V was trimmed by 4 bases and J by 0 bases, leaving 19 bases between them. This CDR3 has 18 residues. The germline V gene encodes CDR1 LGHNA and CDR2 YNFKEQ. DNA for the CDR3: TGTGCCAGCAGCCGACCTGAGGAGGGGACACTAGCCAAAAACATTCAGTACTTC. This translates into CASSRPEEGTLAKNIQYF.

This chain uses TRBV7-2 with TRBJ2-3, with a tentative D call TRBD2 (5 bases). V was clipped by 1 base and J by 4 bases, with 6 bases between them. The CDR3 loop spans 13 amino acids. Germline V gene sequence: CDR1 SGHTA, CDR2 FQGNSA. The CDR3 sequence is CASSLVRADTQYF. CDR3 DNA: TGTGCCAGCAGCTTAGTGAGGGCAGATACGCAGTATTTT.

In this sample, this clonotype turned up a few times. The chain employs TRBV20-1 and TRBJ2-6; D is unresolved. CDR3 length equals 16 residues. V lost 0 bases and J lost 0, with 9 bases in between. Germline values: CDR1 DFQATT, CDR2 SNEGSKA (reference sequence). This CDR3 reads CSAREVRASGANVLTF. CDR3 sequence (DNA): TGCAGTGCTAGAGAGGTACGGGCCTCTGGGGCCAACGTCCTGACTTTC.

The chain has TRBV7-9 and TRBJ1-1; D is possibly TRBD1 (5 bases). This CDR3 spans 15 amino acids. The V end lost 1 base, the J end lost 1 base, and 10 bases lay between the germline ends. Germline CDR1 reads SEHNR; CDR2 reads FQNEAQ (reference sequence). CDR3 loop: CASSLEQAANTEAFF. Here the CDR3 DNA reads TGTGCCAGCAGCTTAGAACAGGCTGCGAACACTGAAGCTTTCTTT.

The CDR3 is CASSSYSGLVNEQYF. The CDR3 DNA reads TGTGCCAGCAGTTCCTACTCGGGACTAGTTAACGAGCAGTACTTC. The chain carries TRBV6-5 and TRBJ2-7; TRBD2 aligns across 8 bases. The CDR3 is made up of 15 amino acids. Germline trimming cut 4 bases from V and 5 bases from J; bases unmatched to any gene: 10. Germline-derived CDR1 and CDR2 are MNHEY and SVGAGI.

This chain's CDR3 is CASSLSTGGVNEQFF. CDR3 in DNA: TGTGCCAGTAGTCTTAGTACTGGGGGGGTGAATGAGCAGTTCTTC. V and J are TRBV19 and TRBJ2-1; 7 positions agree with TRBD2. Germline loops: CDR1 LNHDA, CDR2 SQIVND (reference sequence). V was clipped by 5 bases and J by 7 bases; unmatched bases: 11. The CDR3 has 15 amino acids.

The chain combines TRBV7-2 with TRBJ2-7, with 8 positions matching TRBD2. J was trimmed by 3 bases and V by 1 base; bases with no gene match: 2. The CDR3 consists of 14 residues. Germline V gene data show CDR1 as SGHTA and CDR2 as FQGNSA. The CDR3 DNA follows: TGTGCCAGCAGCTTAGATACTAGCGGCTACGAGCAGTACTTC. Amino acid sequence: CASSLDTSGYEQYF.

V gene TRBV7-9 combines with J gene TRBJ2-7; TRBD2 is a possible D gene (5 bases). In germline, CDR1 is SEHNR, CDR2 FQNEAQ (reference sequence). The CDR3 contains 13 residues. V was trimmed by 5 bases and J by 6 bases, leaving 14 bases between them. CDR3 coding DNA: TGTGCCAGCAGCCGAGAGCGGTCGGGCGAGCAGTACTTC. Amino acid sequence: CASSRERSGEQYF.

The rearrangement links TRBV20-1 to TRBJ2-1; D remains ambiguous. Between the trimmed V and J ends, which lost 3 bases and 15 bases, there was a span of 21 bases. CDR3 length: 13 residues. Looked up from germline, CDR1 is DFQATT and CDR2 is SNEGSKA (reference sequence). The DNA of the CDR3 is TGCAGTGCTAGCCTCCCTCGGCGAAATAGTCGGTTCTTC. As protein: CSASLPRRNSRFF.

This clonotype was counted only a few times. The V call is TRBV7-8, the J call TRBJ2-5; TRBD1 matches at 9 bases. The V gene end was trimmed by 4 bases and the J gene end by 4 bases; junction bases not matched to a gene: 10. CDR3 length equals 16 residues. Per the germline V gene, CDR1 is SGHVS and CDR2 is FQNEAQ. The CDR3 DNA reads as TGTGCCAGCAGCTACTCTAACCAGGACAGGGGAGAGACCCAGTACTTC. Residues: CASSYSNQDRGETQYF.

V usage is TRBV28 and J usage is TRBJ2-6; D is unresolved. The CDR3 is 16 amino acids. The V end lost 8 bases, the J end lost 0 bases, and 14 bases lay between the germline ends. Germline V gene sequence: CDR1 MDHEN, CDR2 SYDVKM. DNA of the CDR3: TGTGCCAGCGGTCCACCAGGAGTCTCTGGGGCCAACGTCCTGACTTTC. Translation gives CASGPPGVSGANVLTF. Supplemented by reference TRBV28 and TRBJ2-6, the full variable domain reads DVKVTQSSRYLVKRTGEKVFLECVQDMDHENMFWYRQDPGLGLRLIYFSYDVKMKEKGDIPEGYSVSREKKERFSLILESASTNQTSMYLCASGPPGVSGANVLTFGAGSRLTVL.

This clonotype was recorded a few times. CDR3 sequence (DNA): TGCGCCAGCAGCCAAGGGAGTCTGGGGAGCTATGGCTACACCTTC. It yields the protein CASSQGSLGSYGYTF. This chain links TRBV4-1 with TRBJ1-2, with unresolved D. This CDR3 region has 15 residues. In germline, CDR1 is MGHRA, CDR2 YSYEKL. V was pared by 1 base and J by 4 bases, with 13 bases between.

V usage is TRBV14 and J usage is TRBJ2-7; D remains unclear. CDR3 length equals 14 residues. The germline V gene has CDR1 SGHDN and CDR2 FVKESK. The V and J ends lost 3 bases and 2 bases respectively, with 11 bases between them. The CDR3 protein is CASSHYTPAYEQYF. The CDR3 DNA sequence: TGTGCCAGCAGCCACTATACCCCAGCCTACGAGCAGTACTTC.

Worth noting for this clonotype: Germline is not matched at one junction end, which may reflect a read error. The J gene is TRBJ2-3, the V gene TRBV6-4; 9 nucleotides match TRBD2. This CDR3 has 15 residues. Germline-derived CDR1 and CDR2 are MRHNA and SNTAGT. The CDR3 here is CASGDTSGSTDTQYF. CDR3 nucleotide sequence: TGTGCCAGCGGTGACACTAGCGGGAGCACAGATACGCAGTATTTT.

The CDR3: CASSPITGVSYNEQFF. CDR3 DNA sequence: TGTGCCAGCAGCCCTATTACCGGGGTCTCCTACAATGAGCAGTTCTTC. The J gene is TRBJ2-1, the V gene TRBV12-3 or TRBV12-4; tentatively, D is TRBD2 (5 bases). The CDR3 runs 16 residues. V was trimmed by 6 bases and J by 0 bases, leaving 15 bases between them.

This clonotype was seen a few times. The chain is built from TRBV27 and TRBJ2-7, with D possibly TRBD1 on 5 matching bases. The germline V gene encodes CDR1 MNHEY and CDR2 SMNVEV (reference sequence). The CDR3 is 15 residues long. Trimming removed 8 bases from V and 0 bases from J, with 17 bases in between. The CDR3 DNA sequence: TGTGCCAGCCAAGACTCGACAGTGACCTCCTACGAGCAGTACTTC. The encoded protein is CASQDSTVTSYEQYF.

V usage is TRBV12-3 or TRBV12-4 and J usage is TRBJ2-1; TRBD2 matches 12 bases. J gave up 5 bases and V 1 base, and 0 bases lay outside the gene matches. The CDR3 covers 15 residues. The CDR3 nucleotides read TGTGCCAGCAGTTTAGGACTAGCGGGAGACAATGAGCAGTTCTTC. This encodes CASSLGLAGDNEQFF.

V gene TRBV29-1 combines with J gene TRBJ2-5, with D possibly TRBD1 on 5 matching bases. Germline values: CDR1 SQVTM, CDR2 ANQGSEA. The CDR3 is 14 residues long. V was clipped by 7 bases and J by 2 bases, with 17 bases between them. This chain's CDR3 is CSAEALQGQETQYF. The CDR3 coding sequence is TGCAGCGCTGAGGCCCTCCAGGGACAAGAGACCCAGTACTTC.

The chain couples TRBV27 to TRBJ2-7; the D gene is possibly TRBD2 (7 bases). The J call is uncertain, as TRBJ2-4 better fits the DNA end. Germline-derived CDR1 and CDR2 are MNHEY and SMNVEV (reference sequence). This CDR3 has 14 residues. Written as DNA, the CDR3 is TGTGCCAGCAGGGTGGCTAGCGGACAGAACATTCAGTACTTC. Translating it yields CASRVASGQNIQYF.

The chain couples TRBV19 to TRBJ1-5; the D is unclear. The CDR3 is made up of 16 amino acids. V shed 7 bases and J shed 2 bases, with 18 bases lying between them. Per the germline V gene, CDR1 is LNHDA and CDR2 is SQIVND (reference sequence). DNA for the CDR3: TGTGCCAGTACCCTCATTGGGAACGGGGGCAATCAGCCCCAGCATTTT. Amino acid sequence: CASTLIGNGGNQPQHF.

The rearrangement links TRBV5-5 to TRBJ2-5, with D possibly being TRBD1 or TRBD2 (5 bases each). Germline lookup yields CDR1 SGHKS and CDR2 YYEKEE (reference sequence). The CDR3 is made up of 19 amino acids. Deletions cut 3 bases from V and 0 bases from J, with 24 bases between. The CDR3 DNA reads as TGTGCCAGCAGCTGGGAAGGGACGGACCCCCTTTCGTACCAAGAGACCCAGTACTTC. It is translated as CASSWEGTDPLSYQETQYF.

This clonotype came up a few times. The CDR3 protein is CASSRDSSYNEQYF. In DNA, the CDR3 is TGTGCCAGCAGCCGGGACAGCTCCTACAATGAGCAGTACTTC. This chain uses TRBV11-3 with TRBJ2-1, with TRBD1 matching over 7 bases. The J call may be mistaken, given a closer DNA end match to TRBJ2-7. CDR1 and CDR2 (germline): SGHNT, YENEEA. The CDR3 extends over 14 amino acids.

The chain employs TRBV29-1 and TRBJ2-3; 12 nucleotides match TRBD1. The V gene end was trimmed by 4 bases and the J gene end by 3 bases; junction bases not matched to a gene: 5. The germline CDR1 and CDR2 sequences are SQVTM and ANQGSEA. The CDR3 totals 15 residues. This CDR3 is CSVGGQGAITDTQYF. As DNA, the CDR3 is TGCAGCGTTGGGGGACAGGGGGCAATTACAGATACGCAGTATTTT.

This clonotype was detected a few times. J is TRBJ2-1 and V is TRBV11-2, with TRBD2 matching over 8 bases. CDR3 size: 17 residues. In germline, CDR1 is SGHAT, CDR2 FQNNGV. Trimming at V came to 5 bases and at J to 7 bases, leaving 16 bases not matched to a gene. The CDR3 nucleotides are TGTGCCAGCAGCCGCCTTCCTGCGACTAGCGTATATAATGAGCAGTTCTTC. Protein: CASSRLPATSVYNEQFF.

This clonotype occurred a few times. This chain connects TRBV29-1 to TRBJ1-6; the D is unclear. Deletions cut 4 bases from V and 6 bases from J, with 10 bases between. The CDR3 contains 13 residues. Looked up from germline, CDR1 is SQVTM and CDR2 is ANQGSEA. CDR3 region: CSVAGASNSPLHF. CDR3 coding DNA: TGCAGCGTTGCTGGCGCCTCTAATTCACCCCTCCACTTT.

There are a few counts of this clonotype. The V and J genes are TRBV27 and TRBJ2-1; the D is unclear. The germline gives CDR1 MNHEY, CDR2 SMNVEV (reference sequence). The V end was cut by 2 bases, the J end by 6 bases, with 8 bases between. CDR3 length: 13 amino acids. This CDR3 is CASSLRVPNEQFF. The CDR3 region has the DNA TGTGCCAGCAGTTTAAGAGTGCCCAATGAGCAGTTCTTC.